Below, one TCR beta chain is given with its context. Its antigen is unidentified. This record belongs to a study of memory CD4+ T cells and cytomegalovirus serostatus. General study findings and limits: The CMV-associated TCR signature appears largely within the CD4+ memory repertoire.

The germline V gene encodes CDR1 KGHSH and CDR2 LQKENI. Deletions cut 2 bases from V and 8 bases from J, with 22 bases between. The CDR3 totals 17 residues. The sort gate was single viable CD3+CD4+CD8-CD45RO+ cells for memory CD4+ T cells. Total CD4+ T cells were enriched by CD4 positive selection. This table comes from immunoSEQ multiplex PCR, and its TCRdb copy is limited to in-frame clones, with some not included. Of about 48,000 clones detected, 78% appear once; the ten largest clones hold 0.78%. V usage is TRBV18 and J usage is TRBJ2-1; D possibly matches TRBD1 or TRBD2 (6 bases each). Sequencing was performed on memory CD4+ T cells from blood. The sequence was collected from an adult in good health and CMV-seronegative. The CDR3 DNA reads TGTGCCAGCTCACCATCGGTCGGAGGGGGAGATTCGGATGAGCAGTTCTTC. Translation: CASSPSVGGGDSDEQFF.